This T cell receptor beta chain stems from a study of blood T cell repertoires in COVID-19 (dated by TCRdb to the early 2020s). The study in broad terms: The collaborator samples originated in the United States, Italy and Spain and spanned the acute and convalescent phases of COVID-19. The samples were drawn from two sources: the first 160 participants of the ongoing ImmuneRACE study, and over 950 subjects contributed by 6 global collaborators. The material from the prospective study consisted of cDNA or gDNA derived from T cells, B-cell-depleted T cells, or PBMCs. The dataset comprised deeply sampled blood TCRbeta repertoires from subjects exposed to, actively infected with, or recovered from COVID-19. Nearly every sample came with metadata listing a de-identified subject ID, COVID-19 status, age in years and sex. The repertoires were made available in a free public database intended to serve as a resource for research on the immune response to SARS-CoV-2. Where available, HLA class I and class II types were taken from metadata supplied by the sample provider and were not determined by assay-based typing. Results and caveats for the whole study, not just this receptor: The amount of clinical and demographic metadata varied by source and participant and was provided uncurated.

The CDR1 and CDR2 encoded by the germline V gene are MNHEY and SVGAGI. Spanning cysteine to phenylalanine, the CDR3 consists of 13 amino acids. The sequence is cut down to CDR3 DNA, 39 bases in frame from base 1. Whole blood was collected in K2EDTA tubes by collaborating institutions according to the institutions' own protocols. For TCRbeta analysis, collaborators shipped samples as frozen whole blood, isolated PBMCs, or DNA extracted from either of those sample types. TCRbeta CDR3 regions were amplified from genomic DNA by means of the immunoSEQ Assay, a bias-controlled multiplex PCR. The published analysis was carried out like this. The number of nucleated cells in each sample was estimated by amplification of reference gene primers within the assay. To quantify the absolute abundance of each unique TCRbeta CDR3 rearrangement, sequence reads were collapsed and filtered. For each sample, productive Simpson clonality was calculated as the square root of Simpson's diversity index across productive rearrangements. The source is immuneACCESS, and TCRdb retained only in-frame sequences with V and J called. Part of the clones is not carried over; for the studies checked, unresolved V genes explain less than half of this, and the remainder is unexplained. The V and J calls and clone size come from that table; D and trimming were worked out from the DNA. The sample yields approximately 110,000 clones; approximately 90% were counted once. The ten largest make up around 1.1% of the sample.

With regard to this clone: Its antigen is unknown. At one end the junction does not follow the germline gene, possibly because of a read error.

The rearrangement joined TRBV6-5 to TRBJ1-5, with 8 central nucleotides matching TRBD1. The TCR originated in a human donor in a cohort sampled during active COVID-19. Sample: peripheral blood. The nucleotide sequence reads as follows: TGTGCCTGCAGGGGACAGGTGGATCAGCCCCAGCATTTT. Translated, this gives CACRGQVDQPQHF.